The source of this TCR beta chain is a study of radiation and T cells in renal cell carcinoma. Study findings and constraints: Without pretreatment biopsies, baseline tumor clonotype presence was undetermined.

Worth noting for this clone: As yet, its antigen is unknown.

The CDR3 is 15 amino acids. The V and J ends lost 5 bases and 6 bases respectively, with 21 bases between them. The germline V gene encodes CDR1 SGHNT and CDR2 YYREEE (reference sequence). This sample's time point: blood 4 weeks post-SBRT, at nephrectomy. Treatment noted: 15 Gy SBRT to primary tumor, nephrectomy 4 weeks later. After SBRT, blood was collected at 2 and 4 weeks, plus baseline. Libraries were prepared by immunoSEQ multiplex PCR; TCRdb keeps only in-frame clonotypes and omits some of them. The sample has 40,000 to 45,000 clones, roughly 85% seen once; the top ten hold around a quarter. This sample comprised blood, obtained from a patient whose treatment included radiotherapy and nephrectomy. The chain uses TRBV5-4 and TRBJ2-7; D is tentatively TRBD1 or TRBD2 (5 bases each). This receptor was taken from a woman between 70 and 85 years old with renal cell carcinoma. The CDR3 region has the DNA TGTGCCAGCAGTATGGGACGGGATCCCTCAACCGAGCAGTACTTC. It codes for CASSMGRDPSTEQYF.